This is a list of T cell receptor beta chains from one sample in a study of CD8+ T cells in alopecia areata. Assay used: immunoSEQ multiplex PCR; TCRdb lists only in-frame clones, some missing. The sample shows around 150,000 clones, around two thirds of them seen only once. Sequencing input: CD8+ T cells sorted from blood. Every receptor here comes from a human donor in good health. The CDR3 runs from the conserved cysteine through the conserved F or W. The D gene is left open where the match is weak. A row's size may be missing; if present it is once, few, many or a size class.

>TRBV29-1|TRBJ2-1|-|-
CSVVTSPTYEQFF
TGCAGCGTCGTTACTAGTCCTACCTATGAGCAGTTCTTC
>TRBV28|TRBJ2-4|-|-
CASAKFAGLAKNIQYF
TGTGCCAGCGCTAAATTCGCAGGGTTAGCCAAAAACATTCAGTACTTC
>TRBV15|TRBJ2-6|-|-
CATSRERDSLTGANVLTF
TGTGCCACCAGCAGGGAGCGGGACAGTTTAACTGGGGCCAACGTCCTGACTTTC
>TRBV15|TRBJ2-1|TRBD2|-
CATSSRGLADNEQFF
TGTGCCACCAGCAGTCGAGGACTAGCGGATAATGAGCAGTTCTTC
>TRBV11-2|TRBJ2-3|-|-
CASSLDRTATDTQYF
TGTGCCAGCAGCTTAGACCGGACAGCTACAGATACGCAGTATTTT
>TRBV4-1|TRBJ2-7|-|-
CASSPGTYEQYF
TGTGCCAGCAGCCCGGGAACGTACGAGCAGTACTTC
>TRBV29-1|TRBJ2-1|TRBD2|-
CSVEDPPSGRAYNEQFF
TGCAGCGTTGAAGACCCCCCTAGCGGGAGGGCCTACAATGAGCAGTTCTTC
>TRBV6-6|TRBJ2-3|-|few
CASSYGGPSDTQYF
TGTGCCAGCAGTTACGGGGGCCCGTCAGATACGCAGTATTTT
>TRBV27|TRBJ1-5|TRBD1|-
CASSWTGNQPQHF
TGTGCCAGCAGTTGGACAGGGAATCAGCCCCAGCATTTT
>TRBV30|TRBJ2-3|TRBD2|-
CAWSVPGLAGTSTDTQYF
TGTGCCTGGAGTGTCCCGGGACTAGCGGGGACTAGCACAGATACGCAGTATTTT
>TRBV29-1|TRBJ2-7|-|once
CSVYSGYEQYF
TGCAGCGTGTACTCAGGATACGAGCAGTACTTC
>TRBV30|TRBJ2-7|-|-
CAWGGSYYEQYF
TGTGCCTGGGGGGGCTCCTACTACGAGCAGTACTTC
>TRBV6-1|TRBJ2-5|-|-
CASSTDREYQETQYF
TGTGCCAGCAGTACTGACAGAGAGTACCAAGAGACCCAGTACTTC
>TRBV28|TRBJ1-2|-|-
CASTPMRDKGYTF
TGTGCCAGCACCCCAATGAGGGATAAAGGCTACACCTTC
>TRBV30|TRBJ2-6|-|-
CAWSVGVSSGANVLTF
TGTGCCTGGAGTGTAGGGGTTAGCTCTGGGGCCAACGTCCTGACTTTC
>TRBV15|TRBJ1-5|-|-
CATSRVMNSNQPQHF
TGTGCCACCAGCAGAGTGATGAATAGCAATCAGCCCCAGCATTTT
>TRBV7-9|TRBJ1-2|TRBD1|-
CASRYPGTGYGYTF
TGTGCCAGCAGGTACCCCGGGACAGGGTACGGCTACACCTTC
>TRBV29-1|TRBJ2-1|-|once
CSVERGIPYNEQFF
TGCAGCGTTGAAAGGGGAATTCCCTACAATGAGCAGTTCTTC
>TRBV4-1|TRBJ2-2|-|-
CASSQLSRGGELFF
TGCGCCAGCAGCCAATTAAGTCGCGGCGGGGAGCTGTTTTTT
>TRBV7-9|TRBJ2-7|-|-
CASSPAEDSSYEQYF
TGTGCCAGCAGCCCGGCCGAGGACAGCTCATACGAGCAGTACTTC
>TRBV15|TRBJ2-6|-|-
CATSSRDSGANVLTF
TGTGCCACCAGCAGCAGGGACTCTGGGGCCAACGTCCTGACTTTC
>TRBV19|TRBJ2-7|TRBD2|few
CASSITSGRFYEQYF
TGTGCCAGTAGTATAACTAGCGGGAGGTTCTACGAGCAGTACTTC
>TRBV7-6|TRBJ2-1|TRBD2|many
CASSLDLAGGEQFF
TGTGCCAGCAGCTTAGATCTTGCGGGGGGTGAGCAGTTCTTC
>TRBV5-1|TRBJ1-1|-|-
CASSLGDPGYTEAFF
TGCGCCAGCAGCTTGGGGGATCCTGGCTACACTGAAGCTTTCTTT
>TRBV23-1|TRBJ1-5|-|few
CASSQRQIHSNQPQHF
TGCGCCAGCAGTCAACGACAAATCCATAGCAATCAGCCCCAGCATTTT
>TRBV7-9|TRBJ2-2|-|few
CASSLPGQSNTGELFF
TGTGCCAGCAGCTTACCCGGACAGTCGAACACCGGGGAGCTGTTTTTT
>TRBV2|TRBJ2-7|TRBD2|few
CASSVGLAVTYEQYF
TGTGCCAGCAGTGTGGGACTAGCGGTTACCTACGAGCAGTACTTC
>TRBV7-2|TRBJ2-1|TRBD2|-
CASSFWIVAGEEQFF
TGTGCCAGCAGCTTTTGGATAGTTGCGGGGGAGGAGCAGTTCTTC
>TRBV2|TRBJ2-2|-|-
CASSDFITGELFF
TGTGCCAGCAGTGATTTTATCACCGGGGAGCTGTTTTTT
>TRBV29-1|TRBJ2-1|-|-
CSVADAGIYNEQFF
TGCAGCGTTGCAGACGCAGGTATATACAATGAGCAGTTCTTC
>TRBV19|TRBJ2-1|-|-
CASSESGSSYNEQFF
TGTGCCAGTAGTGAGTCGGGTAGCTCCTACAATGAGCAGTTCTTC
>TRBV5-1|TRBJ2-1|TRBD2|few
CASSRDPGLAGGRKEQFF
TGCGCCAGCAGCCGGGACCCGGGACTAGCGGGAGGGCGAAAAGAGCAGTTCTTC
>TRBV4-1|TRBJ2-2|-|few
CASSQDPVNTGELFF
TGCGCCAGCAGCCAAGACCCCGTGAACACCGGGGAGCTGTTTTTT
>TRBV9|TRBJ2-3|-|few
CASSDMGAADTQYF
TGTGCCAGCAGCGACATGGGGGCGGCAGATACGCAGTATTTT
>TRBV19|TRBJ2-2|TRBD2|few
CASTDGLAGADGELFF
TGTGCCAGTACCGACGGACTAGCGGGAGCTGACGGGGAGCTGTTTTTT
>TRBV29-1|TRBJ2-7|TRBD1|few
CSVAGGQGSYEQYF
TGCAGCGTCGCAGGCGGACAGGGATCCTACGAGCAGTACTTC
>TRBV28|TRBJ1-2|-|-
CALGGSNYGYTF
TGTGCCCTGGGGGGGTCTAACTATGGCTACACCTTC
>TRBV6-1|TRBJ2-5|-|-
CASNQPFLYQETQYF
TGTGCCAGCAACCAACCATTTCTGTACCAAGAGACCCAGTACTTC
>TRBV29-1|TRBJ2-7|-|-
CSVIDGYEQYF
TGCAGCGTCATCGATGGCTACGAGCAGTACTTC
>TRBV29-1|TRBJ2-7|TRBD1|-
CSVTTGGYEQYF
TGCAGCGTAACTACAGGGGGCTACGAGCAGTACTTC
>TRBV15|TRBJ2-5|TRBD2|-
CATSRVAGDWASETQYF
TGTGCCACCAGCAGAGTTGCGGGAGATTGGGCATCAGAGACCCAGTACTTC
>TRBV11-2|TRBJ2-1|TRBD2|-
CASRLSWTSGKNEQFF
TGTGCCAGCAGATTGTCCTGGACTAGCGGGAAAAATGAGCAGTTCTTC
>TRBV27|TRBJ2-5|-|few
CASSLNRLETQYF
TGTGCCAGCAGCCTCAACCGCTTGGAGACCCAGTACTTC
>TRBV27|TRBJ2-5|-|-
CASSPTFQETQYF
TGTGCCAGCAGTCCAACCTTCCAAGAGACCCAGTACTTC
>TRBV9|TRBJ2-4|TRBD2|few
CASSGGLADKNIQYF
TGTGCCAGCAGCGGCGGACTAGCGGATAAAAACATTCAGTACTTC
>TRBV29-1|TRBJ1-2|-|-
CSLQDRSWGYTF
TGCAGCTTACAGGACCGTTCTTGGGGCTACACCTTC
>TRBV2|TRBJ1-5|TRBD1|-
CASRHDRGYNQPQHF
TGTGCCAGCAGACATGACAGGGGCTACAATCAGCCCCAGCATTTT
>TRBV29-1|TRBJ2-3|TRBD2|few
CSVPPSGSSTDTQYF
TGCAGCGTTCCTCCCAGCGGGAGCAGCACAGATACGCAGTATTTT
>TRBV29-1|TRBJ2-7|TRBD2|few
CSVEDRLANSYEQYF
TGCAGCGTTGAAGATCGACTAGCGAACTCCTACGAGCAGTACTTC
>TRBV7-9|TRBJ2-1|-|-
CASSHRDNAYNEQFF
TGTGCCAGCAGCCACCGGGACAACGCCTACAATGAGCAGTTCTTC
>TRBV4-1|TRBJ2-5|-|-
CASSVRQYQETQYF
TGCGCCAGCAGCGTCAGACAGTACCAAGAGACCCAGTACTTC
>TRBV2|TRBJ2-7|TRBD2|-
CASSPQTSGRNEQYF
TGTGCCAGCAGTCCCCAGACTAGCGGGAGAAACGAGCAGTACTTC
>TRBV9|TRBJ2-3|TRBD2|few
CASTTSGVSTDTQYF
TGTGCCAGCACCACTAGCGGGGTGAGCACAGATACGCAGTATTTT